The rows below give T cell receptor beta chains drawn from one sample of a study of blood T cell repertoires in COVID-19. This table comes from immunoSEQ multiplex PCR, and its TCRdb copy is limited to in-frame clones, with some not included. Altogether about 410,000 clones are present, roughly 90% being singletons, with the ten largest covering 1.5% to 1.7%. The source material was peripheral blood. Receptors were obtained from a middle-aged woman with COVID-19, enrolled during active disease. Both conserved end residues are part of each CDR3. Fields, in order: clone size, D gene, J gene, V gene, CDR3 protein, CDR3 DNA. A D gene is named only where the DNA matches it firmly. Clone size is not always given. Where it is, it says once, few, many or a class for expanded clones.

>few|-|TRBJ1-5|TRBV19
CASSTPGARGQPQHF
TGTGCCAGTAGTACCCCCGGGGCCAGGGGCCAGCCCCAGCATTTT
>-|TRBD2|TRBJ2-2|TRBV18
CASSHGLAGANTGELFF
TGTGCCAGCTCACACGGGCTAGCGGGCGCGAACACCGGGGAGCTGTTTTTT
>-|TRBD1|TRBJ1-1|TRBV6-5
CASRSQGARGTEAFF
TGTGCCAGCAGATCCCAGGGGGCTAGGGGGACTGAAGCTTTCTTT
>-|-|TRBJ1-4|TRBV7-9
CASSLESRGTGKLFF
TGTGCCAGCAGCTTAGAATCCAGGGGTACGGGAAAACTGTTTTTT
>-|-|TRBJ1-2|TRBV6-5
CASSPNIEGGYTF
TGTGCCAGCAGTCCTAATATAGAGGGAGGCTACACCTTC
>-|-|TRBJ1-4|TRBV4-1
CASSQRPDTATNEKLFF
TGCGCCAGCAGCCAAAGGCCAGATACAGCAACTAATGAAAAACTGTTTTTT
>-|-|TRBJ2-2|TRBV2
CASSVTGELFF
TGTGCCAGCAGTGTAACCGGGGAGCTGTTTTTT
>-|TRBD1|TRBJ1-1|TRBV28
CASTGQGAETEAFF
TGTGCCAGCACGGGACAGGGGGCAGAGACTGAAGCTTTCTTT
>-|-|TRBJ2-2|TRBV2
CATLNTNTGELFF
TGTGCCACCCTTAACACGAACACCGGGGAGCTGTTTTTT
>-|TRBD1|TRBJ2-3|TRBV7-3
CASRLQGAGDTQYF
TGTGCCAGCAGGTTACAGGGGGCGGGAGATACGCAGTATTTT
>-|-|TRBJ1-2|TRBV10-3
CATLKLNLGSYGYTF
TGTGCCACCCTCAAACTGAACCTCGGGAGTTATGGCTACACCTTC
>-|-|TRBJ1-2|TRBV28
CASSSPGRRGGYTF
TGTGCCAGCAGTTCCCCAGGACGGCGCGGGGGCTACACCTTC
>-|TRBD2|TRBJ2-1|TRBV29-1
CSVDLAGGLGEQFF
TGCAGCGTTGATCTGGCGGGGGGGCTGGGTGAGCAGTTCTTC
>-|TRBD2|TRBJ2-1|TRBV6-2/TRBV6-3
CASSYTGTSLITSSYNEQFF
TGTGCCAGCAGTTACACCGGGACTAGTCTAATTACGAGCTCCTACAATGAGCAGTTCTTC
>-|TRBD2|TRBJ2-3|TRBV4-2
CASSQVRLAGAGVTDTQYF
TGTGCCAGCAGCCAAGTTCGGCTAGCGGGAGCAGGGGTAACAGATACGCAGTATTTT
>-|-|TRBJ2-1|TRBV28
CASIRRTVHNEQFF
TGTGCCAGCATCAGAAGGACAGTCCACAATGAGCAGTTCTTC
>-|TRBD1|TRBJ1-6|TRBV6-1
CASSEVGTGGSSYNSPLHF
TGTGCCAGCAGTGAAGTCGGGACAGGGGGGAGCTCCTATAATTCACCCCTCCACTTT
>-|-|TRBJ1-1|TRBV19
CASSPRDRRPEDTEAFF
TGTGCCAGTAGTCCCCGCGACAGGAGGCCTGAGGACACTGAAGCTTTCTTT
>-|TRBD1|TRBJ2-2|TRBV9
CASSASDRDTGELFF
TGTGCCAGCAGCGCATCCGACAGGGACACCGGGGAGCTGTTTTTT
>-|TRBD2|TRBJ2-1|TRBV29-1
CSVEAYGLAGNNEQFF
TGCAGCGTTGAGGCCTACGGACTAGCGGGAAACAATGAGCAGTTCTTC
>-|-|TRBJ1-5|TRBV7-9
CASSPDRSNQPQHF
TGTGCCAGCAGCCCCGACAGGAGTAATCAGCCCCAGCATTTT
>-|TRBD1|TRBJ1-2|TRBV12-3/TRBV12-4
CASSGQGSSGYTF
TGTGCCAGCAGCGGACAGGGTAGTAGTGGCTACACCTTC
>-|TRBD2|TRBJ2-1|TRBV29-1
CSVENPSGSAYNEQFF
TGCAGCGTTGAAAATCCTAGCGGGAGCGCTTACAATGAGCAGTTCTTC
>-|-|TRBJ1-6|TRBV28
CASSLRQYNSPLHF
TGTGCCAGCAGCCTTAGACAGTATAATTCACCCCTCCACTTT
>once|-|TRBJ2-1|TRBV7-2
CASSLAGAQEQFF
TGTGCCAGCAGCTTAGCGGGAGCCCAAGAGCAGTTCTTC
>-|-|TRBJ1-5|TRBV19
CASKRQSGNQPQHF
TGTGCCAGTAAAAGGCAGTCGGGTAATCAGCCCCAGCATTTT
>-|TRBD1|TRBJ2-2|TRBV5-1
CASSGQGNTGELFF
TGCGCCAGCAGCGGACAGGGGAACACCGGGGAGCTGTTTTTT
>once|-|TRBJ2-3|TRBV5-1
CASASGWTDTQYF
TGCGCCAGCGCCTCCGGTTGGACAGATACGCAGTATTTT
>-|-|TRBJ1-4|TRBV7-2
CASSPQGGGEKLFF
TGTGCCAGCAGCCCCCAGGGCGGCGGTGAAAAACTGTTTTTT
>-|TRBD1|TRBJ2-2|TRBV28
CASSLLHGGQGRWTGELFF
TGTGCCAGCAGTTTACTCCACGGGGGACAGGGGAGATGGACCGGGGAGCTGTTTTTT
>once|-|TRBJ2-3|TRBV11-2
CASSQKPDRRDTQYF
TGTGCCAGCAGCCAAAAACCCGACAGGAGAGATACGCAGTATTTT
>-|TRBD1|TRBJ1-1|TRBV27
CASSLATGAMNTEAFF
TGTGCCAGCAGTTTGGCGACAGGGGCAATGAACACTGAAGCTTTCTTT
>-|-|TRBJ1-6|TRBV4-1
CASSQAFTGRLNSPLHF
TGCGCCAGCAGCCAAGCCTTTACAGGGCGGTTAAATTCACCCCTCCACTTT
>-|-|TRBJ2-5|TRBV9
CASSVSGSETQYF
TGTGCCAGCAGCGTGAGCGGGTCGGAGACCCAGTACTTC
>-|-|TRBJ2-6|TRBV27
CASSSWKGTNQGGANVLTF
TGTGCCAGCAGTTCCTGGAAAGGAACTAATCAAGGTGGGGCCAACGTCCTGACTTTC
>-|TRBD1|TRBJ1-4|TRBV30
CAWTRQGALRFREKLFF
TGTGCCTGGACTAGACAGGGGGCGCTTCGATTTCGGGAAAAACTGTTTTTT
>-|-|TRBJ1-5|TRBV27
CASSSNESNQPQHF
TGTGCCAGCAGTTCAAACGAGAGCAATCAGCCCCAGCATTTT
>-|-|TRBJ1-1|TRBV20-1
CRAPGGTEAFF
TGCAGGGCCCCCGGGGGGACTGAAGCTTTCTTT
>-|-|TRBJ1-1|TRBV27
CANPNRRMNTEAFF
TGTGCCAACCCCAACCGGAGGATGAACACTGAAGCTTTCTTT
>-|-|TRBJ1-2|TRBV28
CASTTPGAHYGYTF
TGTGCCAGCACAACACCAGGGGCCCACTATGGCTACACCTTC
>-|-|TRBJ1-3|TRBV10-3
CASGEVSGNTIYF
TGTGCCTCTGGGGAGGTTTCTGGAAACACCATATATTTT
>-|TRBD1|TRBJ1-1|TRBV3-1/TRBV3-2
CASGTGGAGETEAFF
TGTGCCAGCGGGACAGGGGGCGCCGGGGAGACTGAGGCTTTCTTT